This TCR beta chain was retrieved from a study of STAT5B mutations in CD4+ large granular lymphocyte leukemia (dated by TCRdb to between 2021 and 2023). As for the study more broadly: Among healthy controls, the CDR3 'QG' motif was associated with a particular HLA allele. TCRbeta repertoires of CD4+ T-cell large granular lymphocyte leukemia patients were compared with those of healthy blood donors. Flow cytometry on FACSCanto II or FACSVerse confirmed that purified fractions exceeded 95% purity among lymphocytes.

Details on this clone: The target of this receptor is not known. Base qualities are not at hand, and no much larger clone is one base apart.

The full study reports these points: The main leukemic clonotypes were found to be private to each patient, although more than 20% of the main leukemic clonotypes were detected at low frequency in the non-leukemic repertoires of other patients. TRBV06-family usage was enriched among the top patient clones (8/27) compared with healthy controls (2/35). Data were not HLA-matched; higher clonality in CD4+ versus CD8+ T-LGLL could reflect the relatively small sample size. CD4-sorted patient repertoires appeared more clonal than healthy CD4+ repertoires, and this difference persisted after removing the putative leukemic clones.

The healthy control group was made up of around 38 blood donors, and the Finnish Red Cross blood service supplied their buffy coats. All TCR-sequenced material derived from peripheral blood: patient blood samples and healthy donor buffy coats. Ficoll-Hypaque gradient centrifugation was used to isolate peripheral blood mononuclear cells. For the healthy controls, CD4+ cells were obtained from buffy coats by magnetic purification. The Gentra Puregene Cell and Tissue kit was used to extract genomic DNA, and a Qubit 2.0 fluorometer was used to measure the amount of genomic DNA. The germline V gene sets CDR1 to MNHNS and CDR2 to SASEGT. The CDR3, from cysteine to phenylalanine, totals 15 residues. Only CDR3 DNA remains: 45 bases, in frame from the first base. The junction carries 12 bases between V and J, which are trimmed by 4 bases and 0 bases respectively. The immunoSEQ assay at survey resolution was applied to genomic DNA for sequencing of TCRbeta rearrangements. The study's own analysis went as follows. A lowest detectable productive clonotype frequency of 2.59 x 10-5 was observed in the TCR sequencing data. Only productive TCRbeta rearrangements, defined as complete and in-frame sequences, were included in the analyses. Simpson clonality, calculated in the immunoSEQ Analyzer version 3.0, was used as the measure of sample clonality. Based on frequency, clones were grouped as very rare, small, medium, large (1-20%) or hyperexpanded (>20%). Generation probabilities were estimated with OLGA 1.2.3, V-gene circos plots were generated with VDJtools, specificities were searched for in VDJdb, and CDR3 motifs were identified with GLIPH. TCRdb provides this immuneACCESS table in a form limited to in-frame rearrangements. Some clones are lacking; in checked studies, under half of them reflect an unresolved V gene, and why the rest are absent is not known. The DNA gave D and trimming, while V, J and clone size come from that table. The sample yields 35,000 to 45,000 clones; about 86% were counted once. In total, the top ten clones hold approximately 2.5% of the sample.

Sequenced sample: CD4+ T cells from blood buffy coats. This receptor was obtained from a human donor in good health. Recombination connected TRBV6-1 to TRBJ1-2; D gene: possibly TRBD1, on 5 matching bases. The CDR3 reads CASSASDSSNYGYTF. Here is the DNA: TGTGCCAGCAGTGCTTCCGACAGTTCTAACTATGGCTACACCTTC.